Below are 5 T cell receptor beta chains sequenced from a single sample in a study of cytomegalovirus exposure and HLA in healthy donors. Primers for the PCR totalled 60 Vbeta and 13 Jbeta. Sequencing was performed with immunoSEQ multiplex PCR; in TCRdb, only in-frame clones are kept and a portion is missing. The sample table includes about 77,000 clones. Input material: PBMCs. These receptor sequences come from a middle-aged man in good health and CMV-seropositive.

DNA for the CDR3: TGTGCCACCAGCTCAGGGGACACTGAAGCTTTCTTT. The encoded protein is CATSSGDTEAFF. V and J are TRBV15 and TRBJ1-1, with a possible D match to TRBD1 (6 bases). V was clipped by 5 bases and J by 3 bases, with 7 bases between them. The CDR3 runs to 12 residues. Germline V gene data show CDR1 as LNHNV and CDR2 as YYDKDF (reference sequence).

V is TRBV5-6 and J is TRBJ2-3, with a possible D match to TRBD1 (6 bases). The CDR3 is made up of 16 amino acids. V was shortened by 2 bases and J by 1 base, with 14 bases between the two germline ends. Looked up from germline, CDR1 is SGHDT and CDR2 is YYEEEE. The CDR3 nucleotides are TGTGCCAGCAGCTTACACAGGGAAGGAGGCACAGATACGCAGTATTTT. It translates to CASSLHREGGTDTQYF.

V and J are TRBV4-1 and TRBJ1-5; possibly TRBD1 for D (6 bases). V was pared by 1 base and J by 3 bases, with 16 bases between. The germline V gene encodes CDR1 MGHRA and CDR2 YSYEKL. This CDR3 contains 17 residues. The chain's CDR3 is CASSQGEQGRLNQPQHF. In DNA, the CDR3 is TGCGCCAGCAGCCAAGGAGAGCAGGGGCGACTCAATCAGCCCCAGCATTTT.

CDR3 bases: TGTGCCAGCAGCGTAGGGGCAGGGTTAGGTTCACCCCTCCACTTT. It translates to CASSVGAGLGSPLHF. This chain uses TRBV9 with TRBJ1-6; tentatively, D is TRBD1 (5 bases). The ends were cut back, 0 bases at V and 9 bases at J, with 13 bases in the middle. Germline-derived CDR1 and CDR2 are SGDLS and YYNGEE. The CDR3 extends over 15 amino acids.

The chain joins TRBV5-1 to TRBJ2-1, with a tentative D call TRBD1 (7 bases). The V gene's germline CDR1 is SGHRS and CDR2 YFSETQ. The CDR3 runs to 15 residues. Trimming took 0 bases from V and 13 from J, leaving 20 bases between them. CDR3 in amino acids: CASSLVSQGGRKQFF. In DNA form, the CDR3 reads TGCGCCAGCAGCTTGGTTAGTCAGGGGGGACGGAAACAGTTCTTC.